This T cell receptor (beta chain) derives from a study of siplizumab effects on memory and regulatory T cells. The authors kept the mixed lymphocyte reaction cells in coculture at 37°C for 6 days. A word on this clone: Its antigen is unidentified.

V lost 4 bases and J 10 bases, leaving 16 bases between the germline ends. The CDR3 covers 14 residues. CDR1 and CDR2 from the germline V gene are LNHNV and YYDKDF (reference sequence). Clones were sequenced by immunoSEQ multiplex PCR, and TCRdb holds only the in-frame ones, with some missing. This sample yields approximately 9,700 clones, of which roughly 46% are seen a single time; approximately 23% belongs to the top ten. The TCR originated in a human donor in good health; the cells came from an allogeneic mixed lymphocyte reaction. V is TRBV15 and J is TRBJ1-4; possibly TRBD1 for D (5 bases). What was sequenced was CFSE-low (dividing) CD4+ T cells sorted from an allogeneic mixed lymphocyte reaction. The CDR3 sequence: CATSITRESVKLFF. The CDR3 nucleotides are TGTGCCACCAGCATAACCAGGGAGTCTGTAAAACTGTTTTTT. The full variable domain, rest sourced from reference TRBV15 and TRBJ1-4, is DAMVIQNPRYQVTQFGKPVTLSCSQTLNHNVMYWYQQKSSQAPKLLFHYYDKDFNNEADTPDNFQSRRPNTSFCFLDIRSPGLGDTAMYLCATSITRESVKLFFGSGTQLSVL.